These 23 T cell receptor beta chains were all obtained from the same sample, sequenced in a study of response to subunit inactivated influenza vaccine. TCRdb re-called the RT-PCR reads through MiXCR, storing one row per CDR3 protein. The sample has about half a million distinct CDR3 sequences, 9.5% to 12% seen once. The sequencing here drew on PBMCs from blood, taken roughly 47 days after vaccination. These TCRs come from a man between 50 and 59 years old who received an inactivated influenza vaccine.

This chain uses TRBV6-1 with TRBJ1-6; D is ambiguous. Looked up from germline, CDR1 is MNHNS and CDR2 is SASEGT. V lost 7 bases and J lost 10, with 17 bases in between. CDR3 length: 14 amino acids. CDR3 coding DNA: TGTGCCAGCACCCCTAGGACCGGGAGCTCACCCCTCCACTTT. Encoded protein: CASTPRTGSSPLHF.

This clonotype was detected ten times or more. The rearrangement uses TRBV4-2 and TRBJ2-1; 12 nucleotides line up with TRBD2. The CDR3 runs to 16 residues. Germline trimming cut 3 bases from V and 9 bases from J; bases unmatched to any gene: 9. Germline-derived CDR1 and CDR2 are LGHNA and YNFKEQ. The CDR3 loop is CASSHGLAGGNIEQFF. In DNA form, the CDR3 reads TGTGCCAGCAGCCACGGGCTAGCGGGAGGGAACATTGAGCAGTTCTTC.

Many counts were recorded for this clonotype. The CDR3 sequence: CSANRPNEQFF. CDR3 sequence (DNA): TGCAGTGCTAACCGACCTAATGAGCAGTTCTTC. The chain uses TRBV20-1 and TRBJ2-1; unclear D gene. Germline V lookup: CDR1 DFQATT, CDR2 SNEGSKA (reference sequence). Trimming left V 4 bases short and J 7 bases short, with 8 bases between. This CDR3 region has 11 residues.

The chain recombines TRBV12-3 or TRBV12-4 with TRBJ2-1, with D possibly TRBD1 on 5 matching bases. V was shortened by 1 base and J by 10 bases, with 17 bases between the two germline ends. The CDR3 contains 15 residues. The CDR3 protein is CASSLGGRVDGEQFF. CDR3 sequence (DNA): TGTGCCAGCAGTTTAGGGGGCCGAGTGGATGGGGAGCAGTTCTTC.

This clonotype was recorded many times. The genes are TRBV10-2 and TRBJ2-7, with 11 bases aligning to TRBD1. V shed 4 bases and J 1 base; nucleotides not matched to a gene: 9. The length of the CDR3 is 17 residues. From germline, CDR1 is WSHSY and CDR2 SAAADI. The CDR3 region has the DNA TGCGCCAGCAGTGTTTCTCGGACAGGGGGCAGGTCCTACGAGCAGTACTTC. As protein: CASSVSRTGGRSYEQYF.

This clonotype has a count of ten or more. The rearrangement uses TRBV20-1 and TRBJ2-7, with a weak D call TRBD2 (5 bases). CDR1 is DFQATT and CDR2 is SNEGSKA in the germline V gene (reference sequence). The CDR3 consists of 12 residues. Trimming removed 0 bases at V and 7 bases at J, with 10 bases between. As DNA, the CDR3 is TGCAGTGCTAGAGATGGGCCGGGGGAGCAGTACTTC. Translated, it gives CSARDGPGEQYF.

This clonotype was picked up many times. V usage is TRBV6-1 and J usage is TRBJ2-2, with D tentatively TRBD1 (5 bases). Germline V gene sequence: CDR1 MNHNS, CDR2 SASEGT. V was cut by 6 bases and J by 6 bases, with 8 bases left in between. CDR3 size: 12 residues. The CDR3 reads CASRARAGELFF. For the CDR3, the DNA is TGTGCCAGCAGGGCCAGGGCCGGGGAGCTGTTTTTT.

The chain uses TRBV20-1 and TRBJ2-5; the match to TRBD2 covers 12 bases. The ends lost 2 bases at V and 1 base at J; junction bases unmatched: 8. Germline V lookup: CDR1 DFQATT, CDR2 SNEGSKA (reference sequence). CDR3 size: 17 residues. Here the CDR3 reads CSARSLTSGGLQETQYF. The DNA for the CDR3 is TGCAGTGCTAGAAGCCTGACTAGCGGGGGACTCCAAGAGACCCAGTACTTC.

This clonotype was seen more than once but under ten times. The chain uses TRBV12-3 or TRBV12-4 and TRBJ2-7; 8 nucleotides match TRBD2. V trimming: 7 bases; J trimming: 7 bases; junction bases outside the gene matches: 9. The CDR3 sequence is 13 residues long. The CDR3 DNA is TGTGCCAGCACCTCGGGGGGGGCCGGAGAGCAGTACTTC. Its protein is CASTSGGAGEQYF.

In this sample, this clonotype turned up many times. The chain recombines TRBV2 with TRBJ2-3; D gene ambiguous. CDR3 length: 12 residues. Germline-derived CDR1 and CDR2 are SNHLY and FYNNEI. V dropped 3 bases and J dropped 6 bases, with 7 bases sitting between them. CDR3 region: CASSDWSDTQYF. CDR3 bases: TGTGCCAGCAGTGACTGGTCCGATACGCAGTATTTT.

This chain joins TRBV12-3 or TRBV12-4 and TRBJ2-7, with TRBD1 as a possible D gene (6 bases). The V end lost 6 bases, the J end lost 4 bases, and 16 bases lay between the germline ends. The length of the CDR3 is 14 residues. Here the CDR3 reads CASRRGTGVYEQYF. The CDR3 DNA is TGTGCCAGCAGAAGGGGGACCGGAGTATACGAGCAGTACTTC.

The rearrangement joins TRBV4-3 to TRBJ1-1, with TRBD1 matching 9 bases. The CDR3 has 16 residues. CDR1 and CDR2 (germline): LGHNA, YSLEER. With 3 bases clipped from V and 4 bases from J, the junction kept 9 bases outside the gene matches. The CDR3: CASSQGSGTGSTEAFF. DNA for the CDR3: TGCGCCAGCAGCCAGGGCTCCGGGACAGGGAGCACTGAAGCTTTCTTT.

In this sample, this clonotype turned up a few times. The rearrangement links TRBV6-2 or TRBV6-3 to TRBJ1-1; D call uncertain. Germline CDR1 and CDR2: MNHEY and SVGEGT. Trimming removed 0 bases at V and 0 bases at J, with 11 bases between. The CDR3 runs to 16 residues. CDR3 nucleotide sequence: TGTGCCAGCAGTTACTCGGCAGAGGTGATGAACACTGAAGCTTTCTTT. Protein: CASSYSAEVMNTEAFF.

This clonotype was observed many times. The rearrangement joins TRBV29-1 to TRBJ2-1; 11 bases are shared with TRBD2. This CDR3 spans 16 amino acids. Per the germline V gene, CDR1 is SQVTM and CDR2 is ANQGSEA. Unmatched junction bases numbered 12, after V lost 3 bases and J lost 8 bases. In DNA form, the CDR3 reads TGCAGCGTTGACCCCCTACTAGCGGGAGAAGGGCATGAGCAGTTCTTC. Translated, it gives CSVDPLLAGEGHEQFF.

This clonotype was seen only a few times. The J gene is TRBJ2-7, the V gene TRBV20-1; D is ambiguous. The CDR3 covers 15 residues. The ends were cut back, 0 bases at V and 0 bases at J, with 12 bases in the middle. The germline V gene encodes CDR1 DFQATT and CDR2 SNEGSKA (reference sequence). CDR3 loop: CSARDTSGSSYEQYF. In DNA, the CDR3 is TGCAGTGCTAGAGATACGTCGGGCAGCTCCTACGAGCAGTACTTC.

The gene calls are TRBV14 and TRBJ2-1, with 12 bases lining up with TRBD2. After removal of 4 bases from V and 12 bases from J, the junction contained 10 bases not matched to a gene. The V gene's germline CDR1 is SGHDN and CDR2 FVKESK. This CDR3 is 15 amino acids long. This chain's CDR3 is CASSRLAGGAFGQFF. In DNA, the CDR3 is TGTGCCAGCAGCCGTCTAGCGGGGGGGGCCTTTGGGCAGTTCTTC.

V usage is TRBV4-3 and J usage is TRBJ2-7; maybe TRBD1 (6 bases). Germline-derived CDR1 and CDR2 are LGHNA and YSLEER. V was trimmed by 3 bases and J by 3 bases, leaving 15 bases between them. The CDR3 contains 15 residues. The CDR3 protein is CASSHGQTAVYEQYF. In nucleotides, the CDR3 is TGCGCCAGCAGCCATGGACAGACAGCTGTCTACGAGCAGTACTTC.

This clonotype has only a few counts. V usage is TRBV5-1 and J usage is TRBJ1-1; the D is unclear. The CDR3 has 14 amino acids. CDR1 SGHRS and CDR2 YFSETQ come from the germline V gene. The ends were cut back, 4 bases at V and 5 bases at J, with 15 bases in the middle. Here the CDR3 DNA reads TGCGCCAGCAGCCCTGAAGGAAGGGAGACTGAAGCTTTCTTT. Amino acids: CASSPEGRETEAFF.

This clonotype was found a few times. V gene TRBV7-9 combines with J gene TRBJ2-3; a possible D gene is TRBD1 (6 bases). V was clipped by 1 base and J by 5 bases, with 7 bases between them. CDR1 is SEHNR, CDR2 FQNEAQ, per germline (reference sequence). CDR3 length: 13 amino acids. This CDR3 is CASSLGTEDTQYF. The CDR3 coding sequence is TGTGCCAGCAGCTTAGGGACAGAAGATACGCAGTATTTT. Drawing the rest from reference TRBV7-9 and TRBJ2-3, the complete variable domain is DTGVSQNPRHKITKRGQNVTFRCDPISEHNRLYWYRQTLGQGPEFLTYFQNEAQLEKSRLLSDRFSAERPKGSFSTLEIQRTEQGDSAMYLCASSLGTEDTQYFGPGTRLTVL.

The chain's CDR3 is CASSFKGQGVLDTQYF. CDR3 sequence (DNA): TGTGCCAGCAGTTTCAAGGGACAGGGGGTCCTGGATACGCAGTATTTT. The genes are TRBV27 and TRBJ2-3, with 11 bases lining up with TRBD1. This CDR3 has 16 residues. In germline, CDR1 is MNHEY, CDR2 SMNVEV (reference sequence). V dropped 3 bases and J dropped 6; count of bases not matched to a gene: 8.

This sequence joins TRBV12-3 or TRBV12-4 and TRBJ1-6, with 10 bases identical to TRBD1. The CDR3 loop spans 11 amino acids. Trimming removed 9 bases from V and 15 bases from J; junction bases left unmatched: 5. CDR3 in DNA: TGTGCCAGTAGGGACAGGGGAAACCTCCACTTT. This translates into CASRDRGNLHF.

The J gene is TRBJ1-4, the V gene TRBV5-1; D is perhaps TRBD1 (6 bases). The CDR3 extends over 16 amino acids. The germline gives CDR1 SGHRS, CDR2 YFSETQ. Deletions cut 3 bases from V and 8 bases from J, with 20 bases between. For the CDR3, the DNA is TGCGCCAGCAGCTCCGCAACCGTTCTCGGGGGCGAAAAACTGTTTTTT. Translation: CASSSATVLGGEKLFF. The full variable domain, completed using reference TRBV5-1 and TRBJ1-4, is KAGVTQTPRYLIKTRGQQVTLSCSPISGHRSVSWYQQTPGQGLQFLFEYFSETQRNKGNFPGRFSGRQFSNSRSEMNVSTLELGDSALYLCASSSATVLGGEKLFFGSGTQLSVL.

Ten or more counts support this clonotype. The chain carries TRBV7-8 and TRBJ2-1, with TRBD2 matching over 16 bases. This CDR3 is 16 amino acids long. V was clipped by 5 bases and J by 10 bases; unmatched bases: 8. Germline V gene lookup returns CDR1 SGHVS and CDR2 FQNEAQ. CDR3 loop: CASSAPGGLAGGEQFF. The CDR3, as DNA: TGTGCCAGCAGCGCCCCTGGGGGACTAGCGGGAGGGGAGCAGTTCTTC.